This TCR beta chain was sequenced for a study of response to subunit inactivated influenza vaccine. Points from the study as a whole: With each seasonal influenza vaccination, the authors suggested, few new T cells are recruited.

TCRdb passed the RT-PCR reads through MiXCR, listing each CDR3 protein once. The profile shows about 160,000 distinct CDR3 sequences, around 10% of them singletons. About this clonotype: What it binds is unknown.

CDR3 length: 14 residues. V lost 5 bases to trimming and J lost 3 bases; unmatched junction nucleotides: 5. Per the germline V gene, CDR1 is MNHEY and CDR2 is SMNVEV (reference sequence). The specimen was CD8+ T cells sorted from PBMCs, collected around 25 months after vaccination. V is TRBV27 and J is TRBJ2-7; 9 nucleotides match TRBD1. The TCR originated in a man between 50 and 69 years old who received an inactivated influenza vaccine. The CDR3 loop reads CASSMTGGNYEQYF. In DNA, the CDR3 is TGTGCCAGCAGTATGACAGGGGGAAACTACGAGCAGTACTTC.